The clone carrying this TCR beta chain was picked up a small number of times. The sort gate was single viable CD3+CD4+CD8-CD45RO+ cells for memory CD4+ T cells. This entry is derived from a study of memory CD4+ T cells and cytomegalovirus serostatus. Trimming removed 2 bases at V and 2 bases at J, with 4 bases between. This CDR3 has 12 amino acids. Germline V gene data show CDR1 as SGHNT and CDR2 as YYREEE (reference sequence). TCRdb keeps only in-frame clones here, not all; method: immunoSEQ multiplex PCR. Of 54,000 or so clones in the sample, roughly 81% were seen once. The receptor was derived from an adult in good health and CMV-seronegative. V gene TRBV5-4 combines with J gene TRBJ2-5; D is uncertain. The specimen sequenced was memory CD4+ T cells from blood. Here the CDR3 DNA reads TGTGCCAGCAGCTTTGGGCAAGAGACCCAGTACTTC. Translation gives CASSFGQETQYF.